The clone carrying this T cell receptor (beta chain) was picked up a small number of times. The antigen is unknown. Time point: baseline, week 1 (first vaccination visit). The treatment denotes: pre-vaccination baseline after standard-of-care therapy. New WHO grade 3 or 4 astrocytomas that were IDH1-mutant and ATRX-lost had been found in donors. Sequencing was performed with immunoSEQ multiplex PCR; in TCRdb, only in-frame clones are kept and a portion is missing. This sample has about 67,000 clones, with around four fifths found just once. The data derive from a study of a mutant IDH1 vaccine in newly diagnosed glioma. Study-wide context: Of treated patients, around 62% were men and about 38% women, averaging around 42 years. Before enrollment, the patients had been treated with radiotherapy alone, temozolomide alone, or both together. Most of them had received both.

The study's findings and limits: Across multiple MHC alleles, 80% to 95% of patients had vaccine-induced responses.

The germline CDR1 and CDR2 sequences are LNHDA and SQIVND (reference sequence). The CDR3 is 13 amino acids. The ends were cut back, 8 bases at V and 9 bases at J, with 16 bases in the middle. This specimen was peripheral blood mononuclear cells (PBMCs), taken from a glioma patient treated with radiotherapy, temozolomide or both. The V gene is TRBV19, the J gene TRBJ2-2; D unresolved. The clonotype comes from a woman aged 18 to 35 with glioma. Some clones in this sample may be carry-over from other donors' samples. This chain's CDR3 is CASSDTLGRELFF. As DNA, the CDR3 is TGTGCCAGTTCCGACACCCTCGGTCGGGAGCTGTTTTTT.